The 15 T cell receptor beta chains in this list originate from one sample, sequenced in a study of vaccination and CD4 T cells after COVID-19. Described time point: late sampling 161 to 241 days after vaccination in three convalescent patients. TCRdb used MiXCR to reprocess the PCR reads, holding one entry per CDR3 protein. Seen here are 31,000 or so distinct CDR3 sequences, 45% to 50% observed once, and the top ten hold about 5.6%. Sample: CD4+ T cells from blood, taken about 7 months after SARS-CoV-2 vaccination. These receptor sequences come from a human donor who had recovered from COVID-19.

V gene TRBV6-1 combines with J gene TRBJ1-6, with D tentatively TRBD1 (5 bases). The V gene's germline CDR1 is MNHNS and CDR2 SASEGT. The V and J ends lost 6 bases and 5 bases respectively, with 8 bases between them. The CDR3 extends over 13 amino acids. CDR3 coding DNA: TGTGCCAGCAGCGCGACAGATAATTCACCCCTCCACTTT. Its translation is CASSATDNSPLHF.

J is TRBJ1-5 and V is TRBV19; weak D call: TRBD1 (6 bases). The germline V and J ends were trimmed by 5 bases and 6 bases, with 14 bases remaining between them. The CDR3 consists of 14 residues. The germline gives CDR1 LNHDA, CDR2 SQIVND (reference sequence). Written as DNA, the CDR3 is TGTGCCAGTAGTCGGAGGGACATCAGTCAGCCCCAGCATTTT. It yields the protein CASSRRDISQPQHF. Supplemented by reference TRBV19 and TRBJ1-5, the full variable domain reads DGGITQSPKYLFRKEGQNVTLSCEQNLNHDAMYWYRQDPGQGLRLIYYSQIVNDFQKGDIAEGYSVSREKKESFPLTVTSAQKNPTAFYLCASSRRDISQPQHFGDGTRLSIL.

In this sample, this clonotype turned up a few times. The chain joins TRBV27 to TRBJ2-2; the match to TRBD1 covers 8 bases. The CDR3 contains 17 residues. Germline V gene lookup returns CDR1 MNHEY and CDR2 SMNVEV (reference sequence). V trimming: 5 bases; J trimming: 5 bases; junction bases outside the gene matches: 13. The CDR3 coding sequence is TGTGCCAGCAGTCCAGTGCGCTGGACAGGGTGGACCGGGGAGCTGTTTTTT. Its translation is CASSPVRWTGWTGELFF.

This clonotype has more than one count but fewer than ten. The chain is built from TRBV6-1 and TRBJ1-2; possible D gene TRBD1, 6 bases. Trimming removed 6 bases at V and 5 bases at J, with 22 bases between. From germline, CDR1 is MNHNS and CDR2 SASEGT. This CDR3 has 16 residues. CDR3 coding DNA: TGTGCCAGCAGAGGGGACATAGCGTTGGAAAATTATGGCTACACCTTC. Translated, it gives CASRGDIALENYGYTF.

The chain links TRBV20-1 to TRBJ2-2, with 8 bases fitting TRBD2. Germline CDR1 and CDR2: DFQATT and SNEGSKA (reference sequence). This CDR3 is built from 16 residues. J was trimmed by 5 bases and V by 3 bases; bases with no gene match: 11. In DNA, the CDR3 is TGCAGTGCTAGTCGCAGGGCGGGAGGTTTGACCGGGGAGCTGTTTTTT. Translated, it gives CSASRRAGGLTGELFF.

CDR3 DNA sequence: TGTGCCAGCAGTTGGAGGGTAGTAGGCACTGAAGCTTTCTTT. It specifies CASSWRVVGTEAFF. This chain links TRBV6-5 with TRBJ1-1; D is unclear. V shed 4 bases and J shed 4 bases, with 13 bases lying between them. CDR1 is MNHEY and CDR2 is SVGAGI in the germline V gene. CDR3 length equals 14 residues.

There are a few counts of this clonotype. The chain links TRBV20-1 to TRBJ1-2, with 7 bases matching TRBD1. Germline CDR1 and CDR2: DFQATT and SNEGSKA (reference sequence). This CDR3 has 14 amino acids. The V and J ends lost 4 bases and 6 bases, in that order; junction bases with no gene match: 11. The CDR3 DNA follows: TGCAGTGCTACCCTGTTGACAGGGAATGATGGCTACACCTTC. Its protein is CSATLLTGNDGYTF.

The CDR3 nucleotides read TGCAGTGCTAGACCAAATCCGGGACAGCGCCAGTTGAACACTGAAGCTTTCTTT. Its protein product is CSARPNPGQRQLNTEAFF. This sequence joins TRBV20-1 and TRBJ1-1, with TRBD1 identical over 7 bases. CDR3 length equals 18 residues. Germline assignment: CDR1 DFQATT and CDR2 SNEGSKA (reference sequence). V gave up 2 bases and J gave up 0 bases; unmatched junction bases: 15.

By share of the sample, this clonotype is medium-sized (0.01 to 0.1%). The chain uses TRBV20-1 and TRBJ1-6; 7 nucleotides match TRBD1. Trimming at V came to 7 bases and at J to 6 bases, leaving 12 bases not matched to a gene. The germline gives CDR1 DFQATT, CDR2 SNEGSKA (reference sequence). The CDR3 runs 15 residues. CDR3 sequence (DNA): TGCAGTGGCAAAGAGGGGACAGCTTTTAATTCACCCCTCCACTTT. Residues: CSGKEGTAFNSPLHF.

The J gene is TRBJ2-1, the V gene TRBV20-1, with TRBD2 matching 13 bases. V was clipped by 4 bases and J by 4 bases; unmatched bases: 4. Germline V gives CDR1 DFQATT, CDR2 SNEGSKA (reference sequence). The CDR3 length is 15 residues. This chain's CDR3 is CSATAGLAGYNEQFF. For the CDR3, the DNA is TGCAGTGCTACTGCGGGACTAGCGGGATACAATGAGCAGTTCTTC.

The chain joins TRBV20-1 to TRBJ2-5; D is ambiguous. The CDR3 is 14 amino acids. Germline CDR1 is DFQATT and CDR2 is SNEGSKA (reference sequence). The ends were cut back, 4 bases at V and 2 bases at J, with 14 bases in the middle. The DNA of the CDR3 is TGCAGTGCTACCACCCTAGAGAATCAAGAGACCCAGTACTTC. Translation gives CSATTLENQETQYF.

The chain is built from TRBV20-1 and TRBJ2-1, with 7 bases fitting TRBD2. This CDR3 region has 14 residues. With V trimmed by 3 bases and J by 8 bases, 10 bases remained unmatched. Germline CDR1 DFQATT, CDR2 SNEGSKA (reference sequence). CDR3 in amino acids: CSASTLADSYEQFF. CDR3 sequence (DNA): TGCAGTGCTAGTACTCTAGCGGACTCTTATGAGCAGTTCTTC.

The chain links TRBV20-1 to TRBJ1-1; D remains ambiguous. The CDR3 loop spans 13 amino acids. V lost 0 bases, J lost 0 bases, and 5 bases lay in between. CDR1 is DFQATT and CDR2 is SNEGSKA in the germline V gene (reference sequence). CDR3 nucleotides: TGCAGTGCTAGAGACGGCTTGAACACTGAAGCTTTCTTT. This translates into CSARDGLNTEAFF.

The chain is built from TRBV27 and TRBJ2-1, with 8 bases identical to TRBD1. Germline loops: CDR1 MNHEY, CDR2 SMNVEV (reference sequence). Unmatched junction bases numbered 4, after V lost 5 bases and J lost 7 bases. The CDR3 contains 13 residues. CDR3 bases: TGTGCCAGCAGTCGGACAGGGTGGAATGAGCAGTTCTTC. Protein sequence: CASSRTGWNEQFF.

DNA for the CDR3: TGTGCCAGCAGCTTCCCCGCGCAGGGGGTTTGGTATACGCAGTATTTT. Its protein product is CASSFPAQGVWYTQYF. The chain carries TRBV7-9 and TRBJ2-3; 7 bases are a match to TRBD1. Germline CDR1 is SEHNR and CDR2 is FQNEAQ (reference sequence). V lost 3 bases to trimming and J lost 7 bases; unmatched junction nucleotides: 13. The CDR3 covers 16 residues.